A selection of T cell receptor beta chains follows, all from one sample in a study of shared clonotypes between healthy human individuals. The repertoire was sequenced with immunoSEQ multiplex PCR; TCRdb's copy has only in-frame clones and lacks some. The sample consists of 600,000 to 750,000 clones, over 55% of them appearing once. The specimen sequenced was memory CD4+ T cells sorted from blood. The source is a woman under 40 in good health. Each CDR3 is given with its conserved first and last residue. The D gene is left open where the match is weak. The size field is filled for only some rows; it gives once, few, many or a size class.

D: TRBD1; J: TRBJ1-2; size: -; V: TRBV28; DNA: TGTGCCAGCAGTTCCGGTGACAGGGTTATGCATGGCTACACCTTC; CDR3: CASSSGDRVMHGYTF
D: -; J: TRBJ2-1; size: -; V: TRBV6-1; DNA: TGTGCCAGCAGTCCCCGGACATCAGGGGAGCAGTTCTTC; CDR3: CASSPRTSGEQFF
D: -; J: TRBJ2-1; size: few; V: TRBV6-4; DNA: TGTGCCAGCAGTGCGACTAGTTTCGATGAGCAGTTCTTC; CDR3: CASSATSFDEQFF
D: -; J: TRBJ1-1; size: -; V: TRBV6-4; DNA: TGTGCCAGCAGTGTACAGCAGAACACTGAAGCTTTCTTT; CDR3: CASSVQQNTEAFF
D: -; J: TRBJ1-1; size: -; V: TRBV11-2; DNA: TGTGCCAGCAGCTTAAAAGCGAACACTGAAGCTTTCTTT; CDR3: CASSLKANTEAFF
D: -; J: TRBJ1-6; size: -; V: TRBV7-8; DNA: TGTGCCAGCAGCCCAGAGAATTTAGCACCCCTCCACTTT; CDR3: CASSPENLAPLHF
D: TRBD1; J: TRBJ2-5; size: -; V: TRBV6-1; DNA: TGTGCCAGCAGTAGGGACAGGGACGAGACCCAGTACTTC; CDR3: CASSRDRDETQYF
D: -; J: TRBJ2-1; size: -; V: TRBV28; DNA: TGTGCCAGCAGTTCCAAGGACCTTACCTGGTTCTTC; CDR3: CASSSKDLTWFF
D: -; J: TRBJ1-2; size: -; V: TRBV28; DNA: TGTGCCAGCATGAACAGGAACTATGGCTACACCTTC; CDR3: CASMNRNYGYTF
D: -; J: TRBJ2-1; size: -; V: TRBV18; DNA: TGTGCCAGCTCACCACCCTGGATAGCGACCTACAATGAGCAGTTCTTC; CDR3: CASSPPWIATYNEQFF
D: TRBD1; J: TRBJ2-5; size: -; V: TRBV28; DNA: TGTGCCAGCAGTTTGCCGGGACAGGGGGTGGAGACCCAGTACTTC; CDR3: CASSLPGQGVETQYF
D: -; J: TRBJ2-7; size: many; V: TRBV20-1; DNA: TGCAGTGCCCCGGACTTCGCCGAGCAGTACTTC; CDR3: CSAPDFAEQYF
D: TRBD1; J: TRBJ1-5; size: -; V: TRBV27; DNA: TGTGCCAGCAGTAAGAGACAGGGGCCAGCCCAGCATTTT; CDR3: CASSKRQGPAQHF
D: -; J: TRBJ2-7; size: -; V: TRBV6-1; DNA: TGTGCCAGCAGGATCGACAGGGCGGGGCCCTACGAGCAGTACTTC; CDR3: CASRIDRAGPYEQYF
D: -; J: TRBJ2-7; size: -; V: TRBV28; DNA: TGTGCCAGCCAGTTCTCCAGGACATCCTACGAGCAGTACTTC; CDR3: CASQFSRTSYEQYF
D: TRBD1; J: TRBJ1-2; size: -; V: TRBV9; DNA: TGTGCCAGCAGCGCCTTCCGGGACAGGGGCTATGGCTACACCTTC; CDR3: CASSAFRDRGYGYTF
D: TRBD2; J: TRBJ2-1; size: few; V: TRBV19; DNA: TGTGCCAGTAGTGGGATTAGCGGGAGTTGGGGCAATGAGCAGTTCTTC; CDR3: CASSGISGSWGNEQFF
D: -; J: TRBJ2-5; size: -; V: TRBV4-1; DNA: TGCGCCAGCAGCCGGACGCTCCGGGCGGAGACCCAGTACTTC; CDR3: CASSRTLRAETQYF
D: -; J: TRBJ2-1; size: -; V: TRBV28; DNA: TGTGCCAGCAGCCCCTTCCTAGGTGACAATGAGCAGTTCTTC; CDR3: CASSPFLGDNEQFF
D: TRBD1; J: TRBJ1-2; size: -; V: TRBV6-6; DNA: TGTGCCAGCAGTTACGCCGCAGGGGGTACCCTGGGCTACACCTTC; CDR3: CASSYAAGGTLGYTF
D: TRBD2; J: TRBJ2-6; size: -; V: TRBV7-2; DNA: TGTGCCAGCAGCTTAGCCCCGGGACTACCTGGGGCCAACGTCCTGACTTTC; CDR3: CASSLAPGLPGANVLTF
D: -; J: TRBJ2-1; size: -; V: TRBV19; DNA: TGTGCCAGTAGTAAAGGGGAAGAATTTGGTGAGCAGTTCTTC; CDR3: CASSKGEEFGEQFF
D: TRBD2; J: TRBJ2-3; size: -; V: TRBV19; DNA: TGTGCCAGTAGACGCCGGACTAGCGGGAGTAACGTAGATACGCAGTATTTT; CDR3: CASRRRTSGSNVDTQYF
D: -; J: TRBJ2-1; size: once; V: TRBV5-6; DNA: TGTGCCAGCAGCTTGAGGTCTGTGGGCAGGCGATACAATGAGCAGTTCTTC; CDR3: CASSLRSVGRRYNEQFF
D: TRBD1; J: TRBJ2-7; size: -; V: TRBV28; DNA: TGTGCCAGCAGTTTATCCGACAGGGCTTTAGGCGAGCAGTACTTC; CDR3: CASSLSDRALGEQYF
D: -; J: TRBJ1-1; size: many; V: TRBV7-2; DNA: TGTGCCAGCAGCCCGCCAAGGTCAATGGCGAACACTGAAGCTTTCTTT; CDR3: CASSPPRSMANTEAFF
D: -; J: TRBJ2-4; size: -; V: TRBV5-5; DNA: TGTGCCAGCAGCTTGGAAGGGACCCAAAACATTCAGTACTTC; CDR3: CASSLEGTQNIQYF
D: TRBD2; J: TRBJ2-3; size: -; V: TRBV25-1; DNA: TGTGCCAGCAGTGAAGACCTAGCGGGGGTAGACACAGATACGCAGTATTTT; CDR3: CASSEDLAGVDTDTQYF
D: -; J: TRBJ1-2; size: -; V: TRBV6-4; DNA: TGTGCCAGCAGAGCAGGGTTTGGTGGCTACACCTTC; CDR3: CASRAGFGGYTF